The table lists the clone carrying this T cell receptor (beta chain) with many counts. No antigen is known for it. Patients included in sequencing had previously demonstrated CD8+CD57+ cell expansion by flow cytometry. These data are taken from a study of CD8+CD57+ T cells in acquired aplastic anemia. Study information: Sorted CD4+ and CD8+ cells yielded DNA averaging about 2.9 ug.

Trimming at V came to 0 bases and at J to 1 base, leaving 4 bases not matched to a gene. The length of the CDR3 is 16 residues. CDR1 is SGHRS, CDR2 YFSETQ, per germline. Study results and caveats: Both patients and controls carried the same twenty-nine CD8+ CDR3 sequences.

Profiles of TCR beta VDJ and CDR3 were generated from a genomic DNA template. MiXCR was run by TCRdb on the reads, yielding one entry per CDR3 protein. The sample lists fewer than 200,000 distinct CDR3 sequences; less than 50% were seen once. This TCR derives from a human donor with aplastic anemia. V usage is TRBV5-1 and J usage is TRBJ2-3; TRBD2 aligns across 8 bases. The sample consisted of sorted CD4+, CD8+, or CD8+CD57+ T cells (not recorded which) from PBMCs. The CDR3 nucleotides are TGCGCCAGCAGCTTGGGGGCGGGGGGACGCACAGATACGCAGTATTTT. Its protein is CASSLGAGGRTDTQYF.